The 30 T cell receptor beta chains reported below all come from one sample, sequenced in a study of ipilimumab plus nivolumab after autologous stem cell transplantation. Assay used: immunoSEQ multiplex PCR; TCRdb lists only in-frame clones, some missing. The data contain roughly 17,000 clones, approximately 79% of them singletons. Sequenced material: PBMCs, taken in a trial of ipilimumab plus nivolumab as post-transplant consolidation. The receptor set was obtained from a male donor with diffuse large B-cell lymphoma.

The V gene is TRBV25-1, the J gene TRBJ2-5; TRBD1 agrees at 7 bases. The CDR3 totals 11 residues. The V gene end was trimmed by 6 bases and the J gene end by 5 bases; junction bases not matched to a gene: 0. Looked up from germline, CDR1 is MGHDK and CDR2 is SYGVNS. CDR3 in amino acids: CASRTGETQYF. CDR3 nucleotide sequence: TGTGCCAGCAGGACAGGGGAGACCCAGTACTTC.

The V call is TRBV19, the J call TRBJ2-1; 8 positions match TRBD2. With 8 bases clipped from V and 7 bases from J, the junction kept 16 bases outside the gene matches. Germline CDR1 LNHDA, CDR2 SQIVND (reference sequence). The CDR3 loop spans 16 amino acids. In DNA form, the CDR3 reads TGTGCCAGTCGCCCTTTCTTAATAGCGGGGTTTAATGAGCAGTTCTTC. Translated: CASRPFLIAGFNEQFF. The full variable domain, rest sourced from reference TRBV19 and TRBJ2-1, is DGGITQSPKYLFRKEGQNVTLSCEQNLNHDAMYWYRQDPGQGLRLIYYSQIVNDFQKGDIAEGYSVSREKKESFPLTVTSAQKNPTAFYLCASRPFLIAGFNEQFFGPGTRLTVL.

V gene TRBV7-2 combines with J gene TRBJ1-2; no firm D call. Trimming removed 3 bases from V and 2 bases from J, with 4 bases in between. The CDR3 is 12 residues long. In germline, CDR1 is SGHTA, CDR2 FQGNSA. As DNA, the CDR3 is TGTGCCAGCAGCTTCCGCAACTATGGCTACACCTTC. Its translation: CASSFRNYGYTF.

There are a few counts of this clone. The chain employs TRBV14 and TRBJ1-4; maybe TRBD1 (6 bases). This CDR3 comprises 16 residues. Germline-derived CDR1 and CDR2 are SGHDN and FVKESK. The V gene lost 4 bases and the J gene lost 0 bases, with 12 bases spanning the gap. The CDR3 coding sequence is TGTGCCAGCAGCCCCCTAAGGGGGACAACTAATGAAAAACTGTTTTTT. Amino acids: CASSPLRGTTNEKLFF.

The chain carries TRBV30 and TRBJ2-3; 7 bases fit TRBD2. The CDR3 is made up of 15 amino acids. V lost 2 bases and J lost 0; bases outside the gene matches: 5. Per germline, CDR1 GTSNPN and CDR2 SVGIG (reference sequence). The CDR3 spells CAWSPAGVSTDTQYF. CDR3 nucleotide sequence: TGTGCCTGGAGTCCCGCGGGAGTGAGCACAGATACGCAGTATTTT.

The genes are TRBV7-3 and TRBJ1-1; maybe TRBD1 (5 bases). CDR3 length: 13 residues. Trimming removed 4 bases at V and 1 base at J, with 7 bases between. The germline V gene has CDR1 SGHTA and CDR2 FQGTGA. CDR3 bases: TGTGCCAGCAGCTCGGGACGGAACACTGAAGCTTTCTTT. This sequence encodes CASSSGRNTEAFF.

This chain joins TRBV14 and TRBJ2-5; D not certain. Germline V gives CDR1 SGHDN, CDR2 FVKESK. V was pared by 1 base and J by 9 bases, with 12 bases between. CDR3 length: 13 residues. The DNA for the CDR3 is TGTGCCAGCAGCCAAGCGGAAATTGATCCCCAGTACTTC. Translation: CASSQAEIDPQYF.

The chain couples TRBV5-1 to TRBJ1-2; no clear D. The CDR3 spans 15 residues. Per the germline V gene, CDR1 is SGHRS and CDR2 is YFSETQ. Deletions cut 0 bases from V and 6 bases from J, with 15 bases between. DNA of the CDR3: TGCGCCAGCAGCTTGGCCCGCGAGGATCGACATGGCTACACCTTC. Its translation is CASSLAREDRHGYTF.

This chain joins TRBV9 and TRBJ1-6; no definite D call. Germline assignment: CDR1 SGDLS and CDR2 YYNGEE. This CDR3 is 15 amino acids long. V lost 3 bases to trimming and J lost 0 bases, with 7 bases between them. The CDR3 bases are TGTGCCAGCAGCGAAGCAGGCTCCTATAATTCACCCCTCCACTTT. This encodes CASSEAGSYNSPLHF.

V gene TRBV18 combines with J gene TRBJ1-1; no clear D. CDR1 KGHSH and CDR2 LQKENI come from the germline V gene. The CDR3 contains 16 residues. V lost 2 bases, J lost 0 bases, and 13 bases lay in between. CDR3 region: CASSPGEGPLNTEAFF. In DNA, the CDR3 is TGTGCCAGCTCACCAGGGGAGGGCCCTTTGAACACTGAAGCTTTCTTT.

The rearrangement links TRBV27 to TRBJ1-6; 8 positions agree with TRBD1. The CDR3 extends over 15 amino acids. Per the germline V gene, CDR1 is MNHEY and CDR2 is SMNVEV (reference sequence). V shed 4 bases and J 9 bases; nucleotides not matched to a gene: 8. CDR3 region: CASSSGQGVFSPLHF. CDR3 bases: TGTGCCAGCAGTTCCGGACAGGGCGTGTTTTCACCCCTCCACTTT.

This clone was seen only a few times. The CDR3: CASSLGLAGGNFYYNEQFF. CDR3 nucleotides: TGTGCCAGCAGCTTAGGACTAGCGGGAGGGAACTTTTACTACAATGAGCAGTTCTTC. V and J are TRBV11-2 and TRBJ2-1, with 14 bases aligning to TRBD2. CDR1 is SGHAT and CDR2 is FQNNGV in the germline V gene. CDR3 length: 19 amino acids. V dropped 1 base and J dropped 3; count of bases not matched to a gene: 8.

The chain links TRBV21-1 to TRBJ2-5; TRBD2, the D gene given by the table, was not confirmed from the DNA. The DNA end is more similar to TRBJ2-7, so the J call may be wrong. TRBV21-1 is a documented pseudogene. The CDR3 is 14 amino acids. The CDR3 DNA follows: TGTGCCAGCAGCAAAGAGGTGCGGGGTTACGAGCAGTACTTC. Its translation is CASSKEVRGYEQYF.

The chain combines TRBV10-3 with TRBJ1-2; no clear D gene. Germline V gives CDR1 ENHRY, CDR2 SYGVKD. The ends were cut back, 11 bases at V and 3 bases at J, with 13 bases in the middle. This CDR3 contains 12 residues. The DNA of the CDR3 is TGTGCCGCTGGACTTGGGGACTATGGCTACACCTTC. As protein: CAAGLGDYGYTF.

This chain connects TRBV5-1 to TRBJ2-3; tentatively, D is TRBD1 or TRBD2 (5 bases each). Germline CDR1 and CDR2: SGHRS and YFSETQ. The CDR3 length is 13 residues. V gave up 5 bases and J gave up 3 bases, with 10 bases separating them. The CDR3, as DNA: TGCGCCAGCAGGACGGGGCCGACAGATACGCAGTATTTT. Amino acid sequence: CASRTGPTDTQYF.

The chain is built from TRBV7-2 and TRBJ2-7, with a weak D call TRBD2 (5 bases). The germline gives CDR1 SGHTA, CDR2 FQGNSA. The V end lost 2 bases, the J end lost 6 bases, and 14 bases lay between the germline ends. The CDR3 runs 14 residues. CDR3 bases: TGTGCCAGCAGCTTATTAGCCGGAGGCTCCGAGCAGTACTTC. Amino acids: CASSLLAGGSEQYF.

This clone was counted a few times. The chain has TRBV18 and TRBJ1-2; D not resolved. This CDR3 has 13 amino acids. Germline CDR1 is KGHSH and CDR2 is LQKENI. V lost 3 bases to trimming and J lost 6 bases, with 11 bases between them. The CDR3 region has the DNA TGTGCCAGCTCACCGCGGCCAACCGATGGCTACACCTTC. This codes for CASSPRPTDGYTF.

The rearrangement uses TRBV10-1 and TRBJ2-7; TRBD1 might be the D (5 bases). The CDR3 loop spans 15 amino acids. Trimming stripped 0 bases from V and 3 bases from J, with 12 bases between. Germline V gene data show CDR1 as WNHNN and CDR2 as SYGVQD (reference sequence). CDR3: CASSESINRYYEQYF. Written as DNA, the CDR3 is TGCGCCAGCAGTGAGTCGATCAACAGGTACTACGAGCAGTACTTC.

The V and J genes are TRBV29-1 and TRBJ2-1; 12 bases line up with TRBD2. The CDR3 is 12 amino acids. Germline V gene lookup returns CDR1 SQVTM and CDR2 ANQGSEA. The ends lost 7 bases at V and 7 bases at J; junction bases unmatched: 2. The CDR3 DNA follows: TGCAGCGGAGGGACTAGCGGGAATGAGCAGTTCTTC. This codes for CSGGTSGNEQFF.

This clone was recorded only once. The rearrangement uses TRBV20-1 and TRBJ1-1; 7 nucleotides agree with TRBD1. The CDR3 has 11 amino acids. Germline CDR1 DFQATT, CDR2 SNEGSKA (reference sequence). In nucleotides, the CDR3 is TGCAATGCCCGACAGGGTACTGAAGCTTTCTTT. Translated, it gives CNARQGTEAFF.

The rearrangement uses TRBV7-9 and TRBJ1-5, with D tentatively TRBD1 (5 bases). The V gene lost 4 bases and the J gene lost 0 bases, with 10 bases spanning the gap. The CDR3 totals 15 residues. In germline, CDR1 is SEHNR, CDR2 FQNEAQ (reference sequence). The CDR3 DNA is TGTGCCAGCAGCTATGGGGCTGGTAGCAATCAGCCCCAGCATTTT. Translation: CASSYGAGSNQPQHF.

Turning to this clone: Other DNA variants within this sample encode the same CDR3. V is TRBV5-4 and J is TRBJ2-3; 7 bases fit TRBD2. The ends lost 0 bases at V and 0 bases at J; junction bases unmatched: 4. Germline V gene data show CDR1 as SGHNT and CDR2 as YYREEE (reference sequence). The CDR3 runs 16 residues. The CDR3 region is CASSLGAGVSTDTQYF. DNA for the CDR3: TGTGCCAGCAGCTTGGGGGCGGGAGTTAGCACAGATACGCAGTATTTT.

J is TRBJ2-7 and V is TRBV15; D uncertain. V was shortened by 0 bases and J by 2 bases, with 2 bases between the two germline ends. Looked up from germline, CDR1 is LNHNV and CDR2 is YYDKDF (reference sequence). This CDR3 has 12 residues. CDR3 bases: TGTGCCACCAGCAGAGACCCCTACGAGCAGTACTTC. It is translated as CATSRDPYEQYF.

The table lists this clone with a few counts. The genes are TRBV7-9 and TRBJ2-3, with 8 positions matching TRBD1. This CDR3 is 15 amino acids long. Trimming took 5 bases from V and 6 from J; bases not matched to a gene: 10. Germline V lookup: CDR1 SEHNR, CDR2 FQNEAQ (reference sequence). CDR3 sequence reads: CASSTRLGQGDTQYF. The CDR3 nucleotides read TGTGCCAGCAGCACCCGACTAGGACAGGGTGATACGCAGTATTTT.

J is TRBJ1-2 and V is TRBV5-6; 10 nucleotides match TRBD1. Per the germline V gene, CDR1 is SGHDT and CDR2 is YYEEEE. V lost 5 bases to trimming and J lost 5 bases; unmatched junction nucleotides: 9. The CDR3 extends over 15 amino acids. CDR3 in amino acids: CASSGTGQGSYGYTF. The CDR3 nucleotides are TGTGCCAGCAGTGGGACGGGACAGGGGTCGTATGGCTACACCTTC.

The chain has TRBV28 and TRBJ1-1; D remains unclear. CDR1 is MDHEN, CDR2 SYDVKM, per germline. Trimming pared 6 bases from V and 0 bases from J, leaving 8 bases between. This CDR3 comprises 13 residues. The CDR3 bases are TGTGCCAGCAGCCAGGACTTGAACACTGAAGCTTTCTTT. It is translated as CASSQDLNTEAFF.

The chain has TRBV30 and TRBJ2-2, with a possible D match to TRBD2 (5 bases). CDR1 is GTSNPN, CDR2 SVGIG, per germline (reference sequence). V was pared by 1 base and J by 5 bases, with 14 bases between. The CDR3 totals 15 residues. The CDR3 DNA reads as TGTGCCTGGAGTGACCCCGGCGGGCCGACCGGGGAGCTGTTTTTT. It encodes CAWSDPGGPTGELFF.

V is TRBV23-1 and J is TRBJ2-2; D uncertain. TRBV23-1 is an ORF for which the function is uncertain. V was shortened by 0 bases and J by 1 base, with 15 bases between the two germline ends. CDR3 size: 18 residues. In DNA, the CDR3 is TGCGCCAGCAGTCAATCGGTAGAGAATCTGGGGAACACCGGGGAGCTGTTTTTT. It encodes CASSQSVENLGNTGELFF.

The chain recombines TRBV5-4 with TRBJ2-1; D is possibly TRBD1 or TRBD2 (5 bases each). The CDR3 is 14 residues long. Trimming cost V 1 base and J 9 bases, with 14 bases left between them. Germline V gives CDR1 SGHNT, CDR2 YYREEE (reference sequence). In nucleotides, the CDR3 is TGTGCCAGCAGCTTGTCTCAGGGTGGGGGTGAGCAGTTCTTC. This gives the protein CASSLSQGGGEQFF.

This chain joins TRBV11-3 and TRBJ1-6, with a tentative D call TRBD1 (5 bases). Trimming shortened V by 5 bases and J by 9 bases, and 17 bases separated the two germline ends. The CDR3 loop spans 15 amino acids. Germline assignment: CDR1 SGHNT and CDR2 YENEEA. As DNA, the CDR3 is TGTGCCAGCAGCCCCGAGGGGAGAGCAGGTTCACCCCTCCACTTT. As protein: CASSPEGRAGSPLHF.